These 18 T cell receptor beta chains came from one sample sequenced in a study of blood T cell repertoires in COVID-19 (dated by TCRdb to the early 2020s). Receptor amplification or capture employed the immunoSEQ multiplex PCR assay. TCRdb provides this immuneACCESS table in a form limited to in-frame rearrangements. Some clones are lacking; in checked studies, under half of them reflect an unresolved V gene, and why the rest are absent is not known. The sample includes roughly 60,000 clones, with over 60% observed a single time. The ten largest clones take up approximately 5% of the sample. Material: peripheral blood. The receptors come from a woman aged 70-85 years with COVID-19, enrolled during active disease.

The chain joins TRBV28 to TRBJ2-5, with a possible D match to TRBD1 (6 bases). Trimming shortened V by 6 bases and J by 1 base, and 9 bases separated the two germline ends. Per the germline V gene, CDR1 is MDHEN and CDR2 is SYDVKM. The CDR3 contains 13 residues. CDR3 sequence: CASRDSLQETQYF. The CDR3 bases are TGTGCCAGCAGGGACAGCCTCCAAGAGACCCAGTACTTC.

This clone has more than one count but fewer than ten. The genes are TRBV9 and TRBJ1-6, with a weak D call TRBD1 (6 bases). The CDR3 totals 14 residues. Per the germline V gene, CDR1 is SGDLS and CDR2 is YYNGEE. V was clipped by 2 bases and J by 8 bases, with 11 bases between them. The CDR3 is CASSVDRRDSPLHF. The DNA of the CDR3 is TGTGCCAGCAGCGTCGACAGGCGGGATTCACCCCTCCACTTT.

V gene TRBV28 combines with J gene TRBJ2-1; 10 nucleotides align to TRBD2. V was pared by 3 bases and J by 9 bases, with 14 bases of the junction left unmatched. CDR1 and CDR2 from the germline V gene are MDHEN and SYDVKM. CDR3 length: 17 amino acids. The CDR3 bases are TGTGCCAGCAGTTTGGGCGGGGCTAGCGGGAGATCAAGTGAGCAGTTCTTC. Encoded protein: CASSLGGASGRSSEQFF. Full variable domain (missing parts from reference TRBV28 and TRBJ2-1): DVKVTQSSRYLVKRTGEKVFLECVQDMDHENMFWYRQDPGLGLRLIYFSYDVKMKEKGDIPEGYSVSREKKERFSLILESASTNQTSMYLCASSLGGASGRSSEQFFGPGTRLTVL.

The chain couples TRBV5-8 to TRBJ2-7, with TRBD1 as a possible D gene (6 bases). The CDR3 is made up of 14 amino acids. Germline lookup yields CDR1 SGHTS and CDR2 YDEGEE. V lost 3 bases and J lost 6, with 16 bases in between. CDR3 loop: CASSWDTLQPEQYF. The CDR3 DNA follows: TGTGCCAGCAGCTGGGACACATTACAGCCCGAGCAGTACTTC.

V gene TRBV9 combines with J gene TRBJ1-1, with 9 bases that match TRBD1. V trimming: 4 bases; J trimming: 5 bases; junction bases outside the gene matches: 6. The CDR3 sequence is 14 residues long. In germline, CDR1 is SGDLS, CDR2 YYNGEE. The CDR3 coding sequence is TGTGCCAGCAGCCTCAGACAGGGGGAGACTGAAGCTTTCTTT. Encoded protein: CASSLRQGETEAFF.

The CDR3 sequence is CASSSKLDRGQQTDTQYF. The CDR3 DNA follows: TGTGCCAGCAGCTCTAAATTGGACCGGGGACAGCAGACAGATACGCAGTATTTT. The chain carries TRBV3-1 (or the pseudogene TRBV3-2) and TRBJ2-3, with 7 bases matching TRBD1. From germline, CDR1 is LGHDT and CDR2 YNNKEL (reference sequence). With V trimmed by 5 bases and J by 3 bases, 17 bases remained unmatched. The CDR3 is made up of 18 amino acids.

The CDR3 spells CAGTESYTDTQYF. CDR3 in DNA: TGTGCCGGGACAGAATCTTACACAGATACGCAGTATTTT. The J gene is TRBJ2-3, the V gene TRBV21-1; the table's D gene call, TRBD1, was not cross checked with the DNA. TRBV21-1 is a documented pseudogene. There are 13 residues in the CDR3.

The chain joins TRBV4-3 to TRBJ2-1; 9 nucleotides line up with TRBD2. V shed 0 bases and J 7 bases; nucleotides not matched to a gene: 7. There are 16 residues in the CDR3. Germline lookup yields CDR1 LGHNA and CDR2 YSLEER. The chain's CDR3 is CASSQEVAGVLNEQFF. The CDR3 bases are TGCGCCAGCAGCCAAGAAGTAGCGGGAGTATTGAATGAGCAGTTCTTC.

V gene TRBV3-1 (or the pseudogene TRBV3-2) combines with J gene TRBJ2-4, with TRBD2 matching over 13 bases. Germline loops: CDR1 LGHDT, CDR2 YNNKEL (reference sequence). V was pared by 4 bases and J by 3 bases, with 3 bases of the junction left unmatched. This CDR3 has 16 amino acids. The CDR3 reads CASSPGLAGVKNIQYF. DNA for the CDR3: TGTGCCAGCAGCCCTGGACTAGCGGGAGTCAAAAACATTCAGTACTTC.

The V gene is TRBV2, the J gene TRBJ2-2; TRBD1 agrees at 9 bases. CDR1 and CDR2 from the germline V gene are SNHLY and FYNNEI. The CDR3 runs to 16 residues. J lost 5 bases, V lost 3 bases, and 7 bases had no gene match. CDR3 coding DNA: TGTGCCAGCAGTGAGAGACAGGGGGGAAGGACCGGGGAGCTGTTTTTT. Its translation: CASSERQGGRTGELFF.

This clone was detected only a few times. CDR3 sequence reads: CASSPGGSGQPQHF. CDR3 nucleotide sequence: TGTGCCAGCAGCCCGGGAGGGTCGGGACAGCCCCAGCATTTT. The chain links TRBV2 to TRBJ1-5; D remains ambiguous. Looked up from germline, CDR1 is SNHLY and CDR2 is FYNNEI. This CDR3 has 14 amino acids. With 6 bases removed from V and 7 bases from J, the gap between germline ends came to 16 bases.

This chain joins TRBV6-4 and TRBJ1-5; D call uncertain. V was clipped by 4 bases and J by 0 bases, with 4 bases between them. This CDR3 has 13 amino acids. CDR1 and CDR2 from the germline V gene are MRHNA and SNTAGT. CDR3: CASSGGSNQPQHF. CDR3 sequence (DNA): TGTGCCAGCAGTGGCGGTAGCAATCAGCCCCAGCATTTT.

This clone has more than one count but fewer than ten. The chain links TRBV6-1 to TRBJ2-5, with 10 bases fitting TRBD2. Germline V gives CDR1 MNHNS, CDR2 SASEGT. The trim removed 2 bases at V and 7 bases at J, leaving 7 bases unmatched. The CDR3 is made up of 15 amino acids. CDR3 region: CASSELTSGRGTQYF. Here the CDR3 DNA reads TGTGCCAGCAGTGAATTGACTAGCGGGCGCGGGACCCAGTACTTC.

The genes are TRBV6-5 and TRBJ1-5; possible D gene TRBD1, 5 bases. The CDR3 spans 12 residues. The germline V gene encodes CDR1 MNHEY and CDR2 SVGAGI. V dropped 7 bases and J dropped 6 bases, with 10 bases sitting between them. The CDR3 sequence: CASTGFAQPQHF. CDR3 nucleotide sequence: TGTGCCAGCACAGGGTTTGCTCAGCCCCAGCATTTT.

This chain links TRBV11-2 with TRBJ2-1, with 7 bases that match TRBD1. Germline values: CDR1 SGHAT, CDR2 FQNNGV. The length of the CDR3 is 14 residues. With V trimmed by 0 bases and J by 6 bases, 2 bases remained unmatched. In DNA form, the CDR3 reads TGTGCCAGCAGCTTAGAATGGGACAGCAATGAGCAGTTCTTC. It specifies CASSLEWDSNEQFF.

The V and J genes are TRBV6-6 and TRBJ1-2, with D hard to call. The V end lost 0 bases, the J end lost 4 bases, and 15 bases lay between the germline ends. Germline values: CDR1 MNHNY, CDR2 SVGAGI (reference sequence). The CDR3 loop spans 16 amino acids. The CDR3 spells CASSYSRGRQAYGYTF. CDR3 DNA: TGTGCCAGCAGTTACTCGAGAGGGCGGCAGGCCTATGGCTACACCTTC.

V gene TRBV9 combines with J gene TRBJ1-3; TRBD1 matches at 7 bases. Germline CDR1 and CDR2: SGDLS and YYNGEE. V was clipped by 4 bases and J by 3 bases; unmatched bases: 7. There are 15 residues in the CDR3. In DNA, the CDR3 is TGTGCCAGCAGCCGTACTGGGACAGTTGGAAACACCATATATTTT. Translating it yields CASSRTGTVGNTIYF.

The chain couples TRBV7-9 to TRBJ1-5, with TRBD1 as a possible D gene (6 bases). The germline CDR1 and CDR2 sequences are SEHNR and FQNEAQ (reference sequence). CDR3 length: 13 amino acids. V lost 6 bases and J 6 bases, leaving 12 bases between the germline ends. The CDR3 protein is CASSYRVGQPQHF. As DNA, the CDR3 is TGTGCCAGCAGTTACAGGGTCGGTCAGCCCCAGCATTTT.